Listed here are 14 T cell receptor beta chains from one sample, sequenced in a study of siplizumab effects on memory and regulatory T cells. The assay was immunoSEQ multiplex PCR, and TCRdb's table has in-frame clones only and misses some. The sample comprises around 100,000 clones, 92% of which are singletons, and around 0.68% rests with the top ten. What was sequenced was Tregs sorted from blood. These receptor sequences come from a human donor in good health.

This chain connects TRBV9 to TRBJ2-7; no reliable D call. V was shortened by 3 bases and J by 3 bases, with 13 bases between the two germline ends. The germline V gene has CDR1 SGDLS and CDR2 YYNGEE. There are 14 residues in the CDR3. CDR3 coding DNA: TGTGCCAGCAGCGGTGGTTGGACGGACTACGAGCAGTACTTC. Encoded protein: CASSGGWTDYEQYF.

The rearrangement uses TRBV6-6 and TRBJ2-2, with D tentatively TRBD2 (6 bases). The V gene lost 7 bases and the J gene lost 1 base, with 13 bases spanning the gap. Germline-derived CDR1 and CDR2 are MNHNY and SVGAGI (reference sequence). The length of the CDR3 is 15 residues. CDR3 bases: TGTGCCAGCACTGATAGCGGAGAGAACACCGGGGAGCTGTTTTTT. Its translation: CASTDSGENTGELFF.

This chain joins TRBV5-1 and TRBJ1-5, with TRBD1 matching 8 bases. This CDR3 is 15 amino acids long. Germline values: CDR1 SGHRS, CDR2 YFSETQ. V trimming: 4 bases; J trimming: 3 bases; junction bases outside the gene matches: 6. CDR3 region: CASSPTGATNQPQHF. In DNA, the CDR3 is TGCGCCAGCAGCCCGACAGGGGCCACCAATCAGCCCCAGCATTTT.

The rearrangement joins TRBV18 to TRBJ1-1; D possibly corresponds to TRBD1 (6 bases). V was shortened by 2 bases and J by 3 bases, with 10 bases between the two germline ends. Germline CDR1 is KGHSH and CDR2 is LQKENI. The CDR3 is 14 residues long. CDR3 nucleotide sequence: TGTGCCAGCTCACCAACAGGGAGGGACACTGAAGCTTTCTTT. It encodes CASSPTGRDTEAFF.

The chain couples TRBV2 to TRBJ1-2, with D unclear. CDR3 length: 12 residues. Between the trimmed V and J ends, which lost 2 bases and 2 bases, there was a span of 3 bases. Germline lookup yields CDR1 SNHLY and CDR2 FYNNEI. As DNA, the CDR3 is TGTGCCAGCAGTGAACTCAACTATGGCTACACCTTC. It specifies CASSELNYGYTF.

The CDR3, as DNA: TGCGCCACTGGGACAGGGGACGCCTACGAGCAGTACTTC. Protein product: CATGTGDAYEQYF. This chain links TRBV5-1 with TRBJ2-7, with 10 positions matching TRBD1. V shed 9 bases and J 2 bases; nucleotides not matched to a gene: 5. In germline, CDR1 is SGHRS, CDR2 YFSETQ. CDR3 length: 13 residues.

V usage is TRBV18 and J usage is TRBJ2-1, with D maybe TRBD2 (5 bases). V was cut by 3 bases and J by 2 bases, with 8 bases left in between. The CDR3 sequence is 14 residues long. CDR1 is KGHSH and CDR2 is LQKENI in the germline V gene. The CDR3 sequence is CASSPPGTYNEQFF. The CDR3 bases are TGTGCCAGCTCACCTCCCGGGACCTACAATGAGCAGTTCTTC.

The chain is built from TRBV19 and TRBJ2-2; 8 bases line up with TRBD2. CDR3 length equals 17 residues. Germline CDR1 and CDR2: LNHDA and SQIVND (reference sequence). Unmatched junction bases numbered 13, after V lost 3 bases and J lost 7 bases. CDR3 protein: CASSITHLAGGGGELFF. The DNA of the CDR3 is TGTGCCAGTAGTATCACCCATCTGGCGGGAGGTGGCGGGGAGCTGTTTTTT.

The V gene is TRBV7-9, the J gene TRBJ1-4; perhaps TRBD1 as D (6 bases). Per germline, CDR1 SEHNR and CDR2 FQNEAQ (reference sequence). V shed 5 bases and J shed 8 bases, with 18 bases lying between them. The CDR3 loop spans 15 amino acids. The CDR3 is CASSPPKGEGEKLFF. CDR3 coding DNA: TGTGCCAGCAGCCCTCCGAAGGGGGAAGGAGAAAAACTGTTTTTT.

CDR3 bases: TGCGCCAGCAGCTTGGAATTGAAAGTAACGGGGACCCAGTACTTC. Translated, it gives CASSLELKVTGTQYF. V gene TRBV5-1 combines with J gene TRBJ2-5; unclear D gene. This CDR3 comprises 15 residues. The V and J ends lost 0 bases and 7 bases respectively, with 16 bases between them. Germline lookup yields CDR1 SGHRS and CDR2 YFSETQ.

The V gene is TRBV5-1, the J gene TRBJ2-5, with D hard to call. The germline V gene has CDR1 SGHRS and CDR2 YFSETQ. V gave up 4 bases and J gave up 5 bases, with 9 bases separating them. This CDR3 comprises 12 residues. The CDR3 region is CASSPGRETQYF. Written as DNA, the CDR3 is TGCGCCAGCAGCCCGGGTCGGGAGACCCAGTACTTC.

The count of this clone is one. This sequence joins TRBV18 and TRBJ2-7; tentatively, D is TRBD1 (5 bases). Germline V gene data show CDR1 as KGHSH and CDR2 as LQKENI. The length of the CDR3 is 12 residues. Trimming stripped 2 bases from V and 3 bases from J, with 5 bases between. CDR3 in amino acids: CASSPDSYEQYF. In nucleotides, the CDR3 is TGTGCCAGCTCACCAGACAGCTACGAGCAGTACTTC.

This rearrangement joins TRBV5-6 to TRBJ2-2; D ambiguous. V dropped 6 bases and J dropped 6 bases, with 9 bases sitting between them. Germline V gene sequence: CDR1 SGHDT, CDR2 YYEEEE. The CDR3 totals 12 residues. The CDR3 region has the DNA TGTGCCAGCAATAATCTGGCCGGGGAGCTGTTTTTT. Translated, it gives CASNNLAGELFF.

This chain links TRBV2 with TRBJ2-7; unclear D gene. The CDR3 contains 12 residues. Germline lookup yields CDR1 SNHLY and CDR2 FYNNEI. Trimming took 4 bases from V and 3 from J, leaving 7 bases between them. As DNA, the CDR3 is TGTGCCAGCAGTGGGCCCTTCTACGAGCAGTACTTC. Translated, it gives CASSGPFYEQYF.